This T cell receptor beta chain was profiled in a study of siplizumab effects on memory and regulatory T cells. Some 94,000 TCR templates underwent assay in every sample. This table comes from immunoSEQ multiplex PCR, and its TCRdb copy is limited to in-frame clones, with some not included. The sample lists over 85,000 clones, around 90% seen once, with 1% to 1.3% in the top ten. Study results and caveats: Naive T cells seemed more diverse than memory cells; they also seemed major alloresponse contributors. Alloreactive CD4+ clones that could be mapped were on average approximately 69% Treg-derived with siplizumab, against 25% to 30% in controls. Proliferating siplizumab-culture Tregs lacked confirmation of suppressive function.

Remarks on this clone: Its antigen is unidentified.

CDR3 length: 18 residues. After removal of 5 bases from V and 0 bases from J, the junction contained 13 bases not matched to a gene. Germline CDR1 reads KGHSH; CDR2 reads LQKENI. The sample was CD4+ T cells sorted from blood. The V and J genes are TRBV18 and TRBJ1-5; 7 bases map to TRBD1. The sequence derives from a human donor in good health. The CDR3 region has the DNA TGTGCCAGCTCATCAGACAGGGCTGGGGAATATAGCAATCAGCCCCAGCATTTT. Its translation is CASSSDRAGEYSNQPQHF.